This TCR beta chain was identified during a study of graft-versus-host responses after intestinal transplantation. For the study at large: Transplant types were multivisceral, liver-intestinal, or isolated intestinal. The whole recipient group had anti-thymocyte globulin induction followed by tacrolimus and steroids for around three years. Study results and limitations: The marrow of recipients harbored GvH clones, and ileum or blood showed some of them first. Subjects displaying graft-donor T cell macrochimerism possessed elevated graft-versus-host to host-versus-graft clonal ratios inside allografts.

This CDR3 has 16 amino acids. Per the germline V gene, CDR1 is SGHAT and CDR2 is FQNNGV. V was trimmed by 1 base and J by 6 bases, leaving 18 bases between them. About this clone itself: Its antigen remains unidentified.

Sequencing was performed with immunoSEQ multiplex PCR; in TCRdb, only in-frame clones are kept and a portion is missing. The repertoire holds around 31,000 clones, with about four fifths as singletons. This sequence originates from a human donor who received an intestinal transplant. The sample consisted of unstimulated CD8+ T cells sorted from spleen or lymph node cells, taken before intestinal transplant. The chain is built from TRBV11-2 and TRBJ1-2; TRBD1 might be the D (6 bases). In DNA, the CDR3 is TGTGCCAGCAGCTTAGCCTACAGGGAAATCCTCGATGGCTACACCTTC. Translated, it gives CASSLAYREILDGYTF.